This is a list of T cell receptor beta chains from one sample in a study of T cell responses to AZD1222 COVID-19 vaccine. This table comes from immunoSEQ multiplex PCR, and its TCRdb copy is limited to in-frame clones, with some not included. The sample lists around 100,000 clones, 85% to 95% occurring once. Source: peripheral blood, taken on day 0 of AZD1222 vaccination. These receptors all come from an adult in good health. CDR3s include the opening cysteine and the closing phenylalanine or tryptophan. D genes are given only for firm matches. Size is stated for part of the rows, as once, few or many counts, or as a class when the clone is expanded.

d_call: TRBD1; j_call: TRBJ1-1; clone_size: .; v_call: TRBV6-5; cdr3_aa: CASRATGFPEAFF; cdr3_nt: TGTGCCAGCAGGGCGACAGGGTTTCCTGAAGCTTTCTTT
d_call: .; j_call: TRBJ2-1; clone_size: .; v_call: TRBV9; cdr3_aa: CASSADRRNNEQFF; cdr3_nt: TGTGCCAGCAGCGCGGACAGAAGAAACAATGAGCAGTTCTTC
d_call: .; j_call: TRBJ2-3; clone_size: few; v_call: TRBV18; cdr3_aa: CASSKGHTDTQYF; cdr3_nt: TGTGCCAGCTCAAAGGGTCACACAGATACGCAGTATTTT
d_call: .; j_call: TRBJ2-5; clone_size: .; v_call: TRBV10-3; cdr3_aa: CAISEPNGETQYF; cdr3_nt: TGTGCCATCAGTGAGCCCAATGGAGAGACCCAGTACTTC
d_call: .; j_call: TRBJ2-1; clone_size: .; v_call: TRBV27; cdr3_aa: CASSRRLDLHEQFF; cdr3_nt: TGTGCCAGCAGCCGACGACTAGATCTACATGAGCAGTTCTTC
d_call: TRBD2; j_call: TRBJ2-3; clone_size: .; v_call: TRBV19; cdr3_aa: CASSRGLAGGSDTQYF; cdr3_nt: TGTGCCAGTAGTAGGGGACTAGCGGGAGGTTCAGATACGCAGTATTTT
d_call: .; j_call: TRBJ2-7; clone_size: .; v_call: TRBV7-2; cdr3_aa: CASSHSPGTGFVF; cdr3_nt: TGTGCCAGCAGCCATTCCCCCGGGACCGGGTTTGTCTTC
d_call: .; j_call: TRBJ2-7; clone_size: .; v_call: TRBV25-1; cdr3_aa: CASSGWEGAYEQYF; cdr3_nt: TGTGCCAGCAGTGGCTGGGAGGGGGCGTACGAGCAGTACTTC
d_call: TRBD2; j_call: TRBJ2-5; clone_size: .; v_call: TRBV7-8; cdr3_aa: CASSWGGRHQETQYF; cdr3_nt: TGTGCCAGCAGCTGGGGGGGAAGGCACCAAGAGACCCAGTACTTC
d_call: .; j_call: TRBJ2-4; clone_size: .; v_call: TRBV7-9; cdr3_aa: CASSPGRTPGNENIQYF; cdr3_nt: TGTGCCAGCAGCCCGGGAAGAACCCCGGGAAACGAAAACATTCAGTACTTC
d_call: .; j_call: TRBJ1-1; clone_size: .; v_call: TRBV30; cdr3_aa: CAWKGEGDTEAFF; cdr3_nt: TGTGCCTGGAAAGGCGAGGGTGACACTGAAGCTTTCTTT
d_call: .; j_call: TRBJ1-3; clone_size: .; v_call: TRBV5-1; cdr3_aa: CASSATRGSGNTIYF; cdr3_nt: TGCGCCAGCAGCGCAACCAGGGGCTCTGGAAACACCATATATTTT
d_call: .; j_call: TRBJ2-4; clone_size: .; v_call: TRBV3-1/TRBV3-2; cdr3_aa: CAEGPQVGPSNIQYF; cdr3_nt: TGTGCCGAAGGGCCACAGGTAGGTCCCTCCAACATTCAGTACTTC
d_call: TRBD2; j_call: TRBJ2-7; clone_size: .; v_call: TRBV6-2/TRBV6-3; cdr3_aa: CASSYAGLAGGEYEQYF; cdr3_nt: TGTGCCAGCAGTTACGCAGGACTAGCGGGAGGAGAGTACGAGCAGTACTTC
d_call: TRBD2; j_call: TRBJ2-3; clone_size: few; v_call: TRBV25-1; cdr3_aa: CASSLSGTSEKGADTQYF; cdr3_nt: TGTGCCAGCAGCCTGTCCGGGACTAGCGAAAAGGGTGCAGATACGCAGTATTTT
d_call: .; j_call: TRBJ2-1; clone_size: .; v_call: TRBV20-1; cdr3_aa: CSAIPRFGQFF; cdr3_nt: TGCAGTGCCATCCCTAGGTTTGGGCAGTTCTTC
d_call: .; j_call: TRBJ2-2; clone_size: .; v_call: TRBV24-1; cdr3_aa: CATSDIVTGRRELFF; cdr3_nt: TGTGCCACCAGTGATATAGTAACAGGGCGGAGGGAGCTGTTTTTT
d_call: .; j_call: TRBJ2-7; clone_size: .; v_call: TRBV20-1; cdr3_aa: CSASIVSGPYEQYF; cdr3_nt: TGCAGTGCTAGTATTGTTAGCGGACCCTACGAGCAGTACTTC
d_call: .; j_call: TRBJ2-7; clone_size: once; v_call: TRBV2; cdr3_aa: CASSVEGSVISEQYF; cdr3_nt: TGTGCCAGCAGTGTAGAAGGTTCAGTAATATCCGAGCAGTACTTC
d_call: TRBD1; j_call: TRBJ1-6; clone_size: once; v_call: TRBV11-2; cdr3_aa: CASSYRGQGVEPLHF; cdr3_nt: TGTGCCAGCAGCTATCGAGGACAGGGGGTTGAGCCCCTCCACTTT
d_call: .; j_call: TRBJ1-1; clone_size: once; v_call: TRBV9; cdr3_aa: CASNREAMNTEAFF; cdr3_nt: TGTGCCAGCAATCGAGAGGCGATGAACACTGAAGCTTTCTTT
d_call: TRBD1; j_call: TRBJ2-7; clone_size: once; v_call: TRBV10-1; cdr3_aa: CASGSTGLRSYEQYF; cdr3_nt: TGCGCCAGCGGATCGACAGGGTTACGCTCCTACGAGCAGTACTTC
d_call: TRBD1; j_call: TRBJ2-2; clone_size: .; v_call: TRBV9; cdr3_aa: CASSPGTGGTGELFF; cdr3_nt: TGTGCCAGCAGCCCGGGGACAGGGGGAACCGGGGAGCTGTTTTTT
d_call: .; j_call: TRBJ2-1; clone_size: .; v_call: TRBV6-1; cdr3_aa: CASSEADAPNEQFF; cdr3_nt: TGTGCCAGCAGTGAAGCGGACGCGCCCAATGAGCAGTTCTTC
d_call: .; j_call: TRBJ1-6; clone_size: .; v_call: TRBV4-1; cdr3_aa: CASSQEPSSPLHF; cdr3_nt: TGCGCCAGCAGCCAAGAGCCATCTTCACCCCTCCACTTT
d_call: TRBD1; j_call: TRBJ1-5; clone_size: .; v_call: TRBV30; cdr3_aa: CAWTRDRGNQPQHF; cdr3_nt: TGTGCCTGGACCAGGGACAGGGGCAATCAGCCCCAGCATTTT
d_call: .; j_call: TRBJ2-1; clone_size: .; v_call: TRBV5-1; cdr3_aa: CASSATGGTGRREGSYNEQFF; cdr3_nt: TGCGCCAGCAGCGCGACAGGGGGAACTGGAAGGCGGGAGGGGTCCTACAATGAGCAGTTCTTC
d_call: TRBD1; j_call: TRBJ1-1; clone_size: once; v_call: TRBV6-5; cdr3_aa: CASRLGQWNTEAFF; cdr3_nt: TGTGCCAGCAGATTGGGACAGTGGAACACTGAAGCTTTCTTT
d_call: .; j_call: TRBJ2-3; clone_size: .; v_call: TRBV27; cdr3_aa: CASSLVAKYTDTQYF; cdr3_nt: TGTGCCAGCAGTTTAGTGGCGAAATACACAGATACGCAGTATTTT
d_call: .; j_call: TRBJ1-3; clone_size: few; v_call: TRBV19; cdr3_aa: CASSILRERPGNTIYF; cdr3_nt: TGTGCCAGTAGTATCCTCAGGGAGCGGCCTGGAAACACCATATATTTT